Below, one T cell receptor (beta chain) is given with its context. The antigen this receptor binds is unknown. No much larger clonotype is one base removed from it; base qualities were not supplied. This entry belongs to a study of cytomegalovirus exposure and HLA in healthy donors (dated by TCRdb to about 2017). A note on the overall study: In an earlier analysis of 587 of the donors, less than 350 Gb of sequence data and some 120 million unique TCR beta sequences from roughly 200 million T cells were reported. HLA typing included class I and class II loci at four-digit resolution. Along with the approximately 700-subject first cohort, a separate validation cohort of some 130 different subjects was used. High-throughput TCR immunosequencing, statistical association of individual TCRs with disease status, and machine learning were combined to predict cytomegalovirus infection status. Typing coverage differed by locus: A, B, C, DRB1 and DQB1 were typed in roughly 620-640 donors, DQA1 in approximately 520, DPA1 in approximately 610, and DPB1 in roughly 450. In a later genetic analysis, genome-wide SNP genotypes for about three fifths of the roughly 670 donors were used, and that subset was treated as a discovery cohort. A handful of DR-DQ haplotypes were handled as single units for association and clustering because linkage in the cohort was strong. The aim of the study was to test whether cataloging public T cell receptors could identify signatures of past pathogen exposure. Using immunosequencing, the study profiled T cell repertoires from approximately 700 subjects and related those repertoires to cytomegalovirus serostatus. Of the roughly 390 genotyped donors, approximately 80% fell in the genetic ancestry cluster associated with self-reported Caucasian donors. Alongside the repertoire data, information on donor age, sex, ethnicity and CMV serostatus was compiled. Among roughly 400 genotyped donors of the cohort, an average of around 250,000 unique TCR beta nucleotide sequences was sequenced per donor, of which about 20% were non-productive. Rather than drawing on any new phenotypic data, the later analysis identified candidate immune exposures from TCR beta sequences and the way those sequences occurred across donors. All discovery cohort repertoires had been generated on a single sequencing platform. An early release that covered about 600 HLA-typed donors contained approximately 300 gigabases of sequencing data and tens of millions of unique TCR sequences. An earlier analysis of some 500 of the donors used high-throughput TCR beta sequencing to judge whether each TCR beta V gene segment behaved as functional or pseudogenic. A later analysis re-examined previously published TCR beta repertoires from over 500 donors and added high-resolution HLA genotyping to investigate patterns of TCR occurrence. Points the paper makes about the study in general: A further reported finding was that TCR beta sequences accurately predicted the HLA-A and HLA-B alleles for most subjects in the first cohort. In a later genetic analysis, fewer N-insertions in productive TCRs were reported among donors in an Asian-associated ancestry cluster than the approximately 630-donor mean. A later analysis found that HLA-associated TCR beta chains were more clonally expanded and had lower generation probabilities than equally common non-associated chains. Correlated functional status among segregating V segments might be attributable to linkage disequilibrium, but an unknown experimental factor could not be ruled out. Most TCR sequences were observed very rarely across donors, whereas some public TCRs were present in many individuals. Some IMGT-functional V segments, including TRBV6-2 and TRBV6-3, could not be told apart with the 87-base-pair reads, so those segments were excluded. Because HLA typing was missing for some donors at each locus, association tests included only the typed subset. In both the original and validation cohorts, the classifier was reported to diagnose cytomegalovirus status with high specificity and sensitivity. A later analysis found that most CMV-associated TCR beta chains appeared HLA-restricted, with HLA associations seemingly driven largely by CMV exposure. The presence/absence analyses assumed that sequencing depth was roughly uniform across donors, and that assumption may not be true. In this cohort, only TCR beta chains were sequenced, and detectable features were limited by the absence of alpha or paired-chain data. In a later analysis, the rate of TCR association differed among HLA loci, with DRB1 alleles having the most associated TCRs and HLA-C alleles having the fewest. In vitro tests confirmed that a few of the cytomegalovirus-associated TCR beta chains recognize cytomegalovirus antigens. In the study, 150 to 200 TCR beta chains were listed as associated with cytomegalovirus. Several of the top co-occurrence clusters appeared to be linked to parvovirus B19, influenza, CMV and Epstein-Barr virus, according to a later analysis. For the cohort, immune exposure information was limited to CMV serostatus. Approximately 18 rarely observed V segments, including chromosome 9 orphons, were excluded from the earlier analysis of approximately 500 of the donors because counts were too low. Specific HLA alleles were associated with some 15,000 TCR beta sequences at a false discovery rate of 0.05 in a later analysis. According to the authors, the approach could potentially be generalized to other disease states and immunological phenotypes. A group of highly shared sequence variants was considered likely to be a technical artifact of the sequencing pipeline. Broadly in line with IMGT annotations, most TCR beta V segments showed up in productive rearrangements about 90% or about 30% of the time in an earlier analysis of several hundred of the donors. An association between a missense DCLRE1C variant and V-gene and J-gene trimming of TCR beta chains was found in a later genetic analysis and replicated in an independent cohort. When HLA alleles, especially DR and DQ, strongly co-occurred, attributing TCR associations to individual alleles was difficult.

V is pared back by 1 base and J by 0 bases, with 6 bases lying between the germline termini. The CDR3 covers 15 residues, taking in both the cysteine and the phenylalanine. Only the CDR3 region is kept as DNA, spanning 45 bases read in frame from base 1. CDR1 and CDR2 are read off the germline V gene as KGHSH and LQKENI. The library relied on the immunoSEQ multiplex PCR assay. For the multiplex PCR, a mixture combining 60 forward primers for TCR Vbeta segments and 13 reverse primers for TCR Jbeta segments was used. The CDR3 region of rearranged TCR beta genes was amplified from genomic DNA by a multiplex PCR assay. The amplified TCR beta libraries were sequenced on the Illumina HiSeq System as 87-base-pair reads. On the authors' methods: A later analysis tallied 70 million to 100 million unique TCR beta chains across the roughly 610 repertoires, and around 10 million of those chains were shared by two or more donors. Raw reads were error-corrected and collapsed into unique sequences by a nearest-neighbor algorithm in which closely related sequences were merged to remove PCR and sequencing errors. To assign V, D and J gene segments, CDR3 sequences were aligned to IMGT reference sequences. Each retained sequence needed at least a six-nucleotide match to both a V gene segment and a J gene segment. A rearrangement counted as productive if the CDR3 had no stop codons and remained in frame with V and J, and every other rearrangement counted as non-productive. CDR3 was defined according to IMGT convention as the region running from the second conserved V-encoded cysteine to the conserved J-encoded phenylalanine. In an earlier analysis of approximately 500 of the donors, sequences lacking an unambiguous match to a single V gene segment were excluded. In an earlier analysis of 587 of the donors, V segments were called functional above 56.7% productive rearrangements and were called segregating when the between-donor standard deviation exceeded 5%. To diagnose cytomegalovirus status from the catalog of TCR beta chain sequences, a statistical classification framework was built. V and J gene assignment, in a later analysis, came from comparing TCR nucleotide sequences with IMGT/GENE-DB human TR gene sequences. A later analysis assigned CDR3 sequences and most-parsimonious VDJ recombination scenarios with the TCRdist pipeline. In a later analysis, each TCR beta chain was defined by its CDR3 amino acid sequence together with its V-gene family, and reads lacking a unique V-gene family were excluded. In a later analysis, fewer than 600 highly shared, low-generation-probability nucleotide sequences were removed to address suspected cross-contamination and a sequencing artifact. In a later analysis, a clonal expansion index for each public chain was calculated from normalized within-repertoire ranks of inferred template counts. Generation probabilities in a later analysis came from a VDJ recombination model fitted to out-of-frame rearrangements, and those results were checked against IGoR. Hypergeometric tests were used in a later analysis to score TCR-TCR, TCR-HLA and TCR-CMV co-occurrence, with a repertoire-size bias correction applied to the TCR pairs. A later analysis estimated false discovery rates by permuting HLA or CMV assignments 20 times. In a later analysis, co-occurring TCRs were grouped using DBSCAN, and TCRdist sequence similarity was added for clustering within HLA-allele-positive subsets. Repertoires with fewer than 30,000 or more than 120,000 public chains were left out of co-occurrence clustering, as were five repertoires with anomalous nucleotide sharing. TCRdb retrieved this table from immuneACCESS and kept in-frame rearrangements only. Not all clones are present; in checked studies, unresolved V genes account for under half, and no reason is known for the remainder. Clone size and V and J calls were adopted from that table, with D and trimming inferred from the DNA. The sample table records about 200,000 clones; about 78% of these occur just once. The leading ten clones occupy roughly 3% of the sample.

The cohort was made up of hundreds of healthy bone marrow donors. Cohort members were all nominally healthy when sampled, although unrecorded immune exposures were likely present. The donor tested CMV seronegative and was one of the 352 seronegative cohort members. A peripheral blood sample was collected from each donor, and TCR beta sequencing was performed on peripheral blood mononuclear cells. The Qiagen DNeasy Blood Extraction Kit was used to extract genomic DNA from the blood cell samples. The sequencing sample was made of PBMCs. The sequence is built from TRBV18 and TRBJ1-4, with no D gene named confidently. The receptor was derived from a woman in her 30s in good health and CMV-seronegative. The sequenced DNA: TGTGCCAGCTCACCACGGGAGTCAACTAATGAAAAACTGTTTTTT. The resulting protein is CASSPRESTNEKLFF.